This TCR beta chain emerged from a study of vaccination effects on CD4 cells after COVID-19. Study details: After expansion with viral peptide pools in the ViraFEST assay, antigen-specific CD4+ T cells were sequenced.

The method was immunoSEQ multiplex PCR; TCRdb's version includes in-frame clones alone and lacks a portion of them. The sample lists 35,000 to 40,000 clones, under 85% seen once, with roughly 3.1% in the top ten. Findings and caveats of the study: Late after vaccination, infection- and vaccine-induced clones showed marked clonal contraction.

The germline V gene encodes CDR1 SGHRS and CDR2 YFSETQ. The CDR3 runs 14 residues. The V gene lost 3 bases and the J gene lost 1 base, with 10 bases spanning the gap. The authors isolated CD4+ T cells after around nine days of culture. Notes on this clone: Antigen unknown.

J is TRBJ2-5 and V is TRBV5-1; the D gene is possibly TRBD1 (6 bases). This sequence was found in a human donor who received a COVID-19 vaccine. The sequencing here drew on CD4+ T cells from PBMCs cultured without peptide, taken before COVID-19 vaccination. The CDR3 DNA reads TGCGCCAGCAGCTCTACAGGGACCCAAGAGACCCAGTACTTC. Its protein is CASSSTGTQETQYF.